This TCR beta chain was profiled in a study of T cell repertoires in cytomegalovirus infection. The wider study: It was the public TCR beta signatures that indicated both CMV infection and matching HLA type.

Details on this clonotype: The antigen is undetermined.

Each CDR3 protein gets one entry after TCRdb re-called the reads with MiXCR. This table has 270,000 or so distinct CDR3 sequences, more than 15% appearing once. Per the germline V gene, CDR1 is MDHEN and CDR2 is SYDVKM. The CDR3 consists of 15 residues. With V trimmed by 10 bases and J by 13 bases, 19 bases remained unmatched. Study-wide results and limits: In two of eight donors, the top clonotype was HLA-C-restricted CMV-specific.

The clonotype originates from a human donor in good health (CMV status not recorded). Some clones in this sample may be carry-over from other donors' samples. This chain links TRBV28 with TRBJ2-3; 11 nucleotides align to TRBD2. The sample taken for sequencing was CD8+ T cells from PBMCs. The CDR3 spells CATFGLAGGGGREYF. The CDR3 coding sequence is TGTGCCACCTTCGGGCTAGCGGGGGGAGGAGGCCGGGAGTATTTT.